A single T cell receptor (beta chain) is shown here with its context. Its antigen is not known. These data are taken from a study of Ad26.COV2.S vaccination and SARS-CoV-2 variants. Study background: It was the COV1001 Ad26.COV2.S trial arm that included the donor.

Treatment of the sample: roughly 18 received Ad26.COV2.S at low or high dose, single or two shots; five or six received placebo; per-sample allocation not given. The samples were gathered on day 63 after the first injection of vaccine or placebo. Cohort 1b enrolled adults aged 18-55 years in Boston. After removal of 4 bases from V and 6 bases from J, the junction contained 10 bases not matched to a gene. This CDR3 has 15 amino acids. CDR1 is SQVTM, CDR2 ANQGSEA, per germline. Regarding the study as a whole: Total T cell responses, in the TCR breadth and depth analyses, may have been underestimated.

TCRdb keeps only in-frame clones here, not all; method: immunoSEQ multiplex PCR. Of fewer than 900,000 clones in the sample, approximately 88% were seen once. The chain recombines TRBV29-1 with TRBJ2-5; 11 bases are a match to TRBD2. The input for sequencing was peripheral blood, taken in a trial of Ad26.COV2.S vaccine versus placebo. This receptor was identified in a person between 18 and 65 years old who received the Ad26.COV2.S COVID-19 vaccine or a placebo. The CDR3 here is CSVVLAGGGMQTQYF. DNA for the CDR3: TGCAGCGTTGTCCTAGCGGGAGGAGGGATGCAGACCCAGTACTTC.